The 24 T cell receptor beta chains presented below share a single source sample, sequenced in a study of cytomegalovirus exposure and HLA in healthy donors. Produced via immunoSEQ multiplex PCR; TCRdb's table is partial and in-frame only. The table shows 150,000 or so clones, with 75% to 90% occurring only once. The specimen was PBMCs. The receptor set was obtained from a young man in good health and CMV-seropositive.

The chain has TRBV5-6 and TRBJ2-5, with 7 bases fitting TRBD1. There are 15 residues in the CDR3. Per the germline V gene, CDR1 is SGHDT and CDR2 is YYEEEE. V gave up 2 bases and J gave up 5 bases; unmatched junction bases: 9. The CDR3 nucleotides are TGTGCCAGCAGCTTTCCCAGACAGGGAGCCGAGACCCAGTACTTC. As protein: CASSFPRQGAETQYF.

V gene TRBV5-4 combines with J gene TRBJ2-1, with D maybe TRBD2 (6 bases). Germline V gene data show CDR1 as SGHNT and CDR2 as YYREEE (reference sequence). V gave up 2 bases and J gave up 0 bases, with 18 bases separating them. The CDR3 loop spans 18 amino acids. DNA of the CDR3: TGTGCCAGCAGCTTTGGAGGGAGCGGGCCGAGCTCCTACAATGAGCAGTTCTTC. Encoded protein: CASSFGGSGPSSYNEQFF. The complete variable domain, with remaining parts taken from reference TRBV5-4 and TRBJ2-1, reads ETGVTQSPTHLIKTRGQQVTLRCSSQSGHNTVSWYQQALGQGPQFIFQYYREEENGRGNFPPRFSGLQFPNYSSELNVNALELDDSALYLCASSFGGSGPSSYNEQFFGPGTRLTVL.

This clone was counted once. The CDR3 sequence: CASSKRQGAEEQYF. The CDR3 nucleotides are TGTGCCAGCAGTAAACGACAGGGGGCAGAAGAGCAGTACTTC. The V gene is TRBV6-6, the J gene TRBJ2-7, with 10 bases matching TRBD1. Per germline, CDR1 MNHNY and CDR2 SVGAGI (reference sequence). CDR3 length: 14 amino acids. J gave up 7 bases and V 5 bases, and 8 bases lay outside the gene matches.

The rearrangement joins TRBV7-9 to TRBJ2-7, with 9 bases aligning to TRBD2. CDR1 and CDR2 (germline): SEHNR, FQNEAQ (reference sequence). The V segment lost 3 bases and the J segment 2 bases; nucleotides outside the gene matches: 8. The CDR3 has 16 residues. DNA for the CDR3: TGTGCCAGCAGCTTTCTCGAAGCGGGGGGCCCCTACGAGCAGTACTTC. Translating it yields CASSFLEAGGPYEQYF.

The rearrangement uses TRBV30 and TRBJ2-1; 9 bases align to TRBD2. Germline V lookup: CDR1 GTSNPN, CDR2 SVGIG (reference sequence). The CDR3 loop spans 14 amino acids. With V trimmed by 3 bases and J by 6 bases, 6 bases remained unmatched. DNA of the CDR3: TGTGCCTGGAGCCCTGGACTAGCGCCCAATGAGCAGTTCTTC. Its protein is CAWSPGLAPNEQFF. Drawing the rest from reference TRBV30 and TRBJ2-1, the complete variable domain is SQTIHQWPATLVQPVGSPLSLECTVEGTSNPNLYWYRQAAGRGLQLLFYSVGIGQISSEVPQNLSASRPQDRQFILSSKKLLLSDSGFYLCAWSPGLAPNEQFFGPGTRLTVL.

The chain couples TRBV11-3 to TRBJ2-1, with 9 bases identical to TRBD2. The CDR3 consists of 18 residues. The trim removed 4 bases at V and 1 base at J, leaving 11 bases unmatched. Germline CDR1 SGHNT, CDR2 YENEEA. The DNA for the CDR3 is TGTGCCAGCAGCTCTGGCGGGAGGGGCGGAGGGTCCTACAATGAGCAGTTCTTC. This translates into CASSSGGRGGGSYNEQFF.

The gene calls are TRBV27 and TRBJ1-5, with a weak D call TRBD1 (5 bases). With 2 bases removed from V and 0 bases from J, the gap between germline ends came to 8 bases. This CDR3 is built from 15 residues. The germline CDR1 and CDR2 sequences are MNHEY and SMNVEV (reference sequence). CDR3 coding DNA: TGTGCCAGCAGTTTAATTGGACATAGCAATCAGCCCCAGCATTTT. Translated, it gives CASSLIGHSNQPQHF.

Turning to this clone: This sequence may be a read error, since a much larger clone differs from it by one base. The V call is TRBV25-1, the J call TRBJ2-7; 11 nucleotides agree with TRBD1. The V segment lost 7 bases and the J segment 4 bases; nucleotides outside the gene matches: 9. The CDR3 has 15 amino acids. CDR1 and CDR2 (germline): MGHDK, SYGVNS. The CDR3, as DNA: TGTGCCAGCAATGACCGGGACAGGGGGATTTACGAGCAGTACTTC. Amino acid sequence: CASNDRDRGIYEQYF.

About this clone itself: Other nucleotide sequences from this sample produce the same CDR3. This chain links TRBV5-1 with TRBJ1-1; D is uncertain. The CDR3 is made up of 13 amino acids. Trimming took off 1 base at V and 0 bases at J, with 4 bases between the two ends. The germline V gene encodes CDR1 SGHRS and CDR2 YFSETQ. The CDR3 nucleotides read TGCGCCAGCAGCTTGAGCTTGAACACTGAAGCTTTCTTT. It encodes CASSLSLNTEAFF.

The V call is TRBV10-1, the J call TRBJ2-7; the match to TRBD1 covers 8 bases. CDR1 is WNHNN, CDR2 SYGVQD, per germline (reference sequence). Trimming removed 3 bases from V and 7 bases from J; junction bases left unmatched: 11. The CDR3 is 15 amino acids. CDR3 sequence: CASSESGQALPEQYF. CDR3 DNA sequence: TGCGCCAGCAGTGAATCGGGACAGGCTCTTCCAGAGCAGTACTTC.

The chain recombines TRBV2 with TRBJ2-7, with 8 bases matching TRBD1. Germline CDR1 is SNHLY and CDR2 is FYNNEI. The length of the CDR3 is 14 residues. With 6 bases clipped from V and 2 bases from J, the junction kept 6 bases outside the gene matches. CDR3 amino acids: CASRPGQATYEQYF. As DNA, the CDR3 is TGTGCCAGCAGGCCGGGACAGGCTACCTACGAGCAGTACTTC.

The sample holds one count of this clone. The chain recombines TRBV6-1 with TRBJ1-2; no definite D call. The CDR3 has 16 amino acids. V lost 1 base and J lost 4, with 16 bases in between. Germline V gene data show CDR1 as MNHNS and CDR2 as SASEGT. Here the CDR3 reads CASSEGLLRASYGYTF. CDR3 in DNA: TGTGCCAGCAGTGAAGGACTGTTGAGGGCCTCCTATGGCTACACCTTC.

CDR3 residues: CASSLPGAYEQYF. Here the CDR3 DNA reads TGTGCCAGCAGTTTACCAGGGGCCTACGAGCAGTACTTC. The rearrangement joins TRBV28 to TRBJ2-7; possibly TRBD1 for D (6 bases). V lost 2 bases, J lost 2 bases, and 7 bases lay in between. Germline CDR1 MDHEN, CDR2 SYDVKM. The CDR3 consists of 13 residues.

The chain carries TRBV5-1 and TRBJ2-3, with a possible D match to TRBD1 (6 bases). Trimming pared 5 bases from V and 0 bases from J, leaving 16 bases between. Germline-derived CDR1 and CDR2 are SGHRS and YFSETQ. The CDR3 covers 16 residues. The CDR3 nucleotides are TGCGCCAGCAGGAGAACACAGGGTAGCAGCACAGATACGCAGTATTTT. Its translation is CASRRTQGSSTDTQYF. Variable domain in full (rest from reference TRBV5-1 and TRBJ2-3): KAGVTQTPRYLIKTRGQQVTLSCSPISGHRSVSWYQQTPGQGLQFLFEYFSETQRNKGNFPGRFSGRQFSNSRSEMNVSTLELGDSALYLCASRRTQGSSTDTQYFGPGTRLTVL.

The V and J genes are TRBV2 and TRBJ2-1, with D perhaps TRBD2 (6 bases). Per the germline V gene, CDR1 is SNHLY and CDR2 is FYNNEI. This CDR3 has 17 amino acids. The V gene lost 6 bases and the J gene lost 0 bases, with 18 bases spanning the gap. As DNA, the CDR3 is TGTGCCAGCAGACCGGGTTCTAGCGTTAGCTCCTACAATGAGCAGTTCTTC. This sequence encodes CASRPGSSVSSYNEQFF. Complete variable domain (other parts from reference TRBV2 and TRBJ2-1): EPEVTQTPSHQVTQMGQEVILRCVPISNHLYFYWYRQILGQKVEFLVSFYNNEISEKSEIFDDQFSVERPDGSNFTLKIRSTKLEDSAMYFCASRPGSSVSSYNEQFFGPGTRLTVL.

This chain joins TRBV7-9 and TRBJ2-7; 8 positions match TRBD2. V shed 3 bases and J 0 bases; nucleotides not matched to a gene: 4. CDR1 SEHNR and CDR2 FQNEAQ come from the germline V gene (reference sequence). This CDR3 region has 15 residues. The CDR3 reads CASSLTSALSYEQYF. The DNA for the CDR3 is TGTGCCAGCAGCTTGACTAGCGCTCTCTCCTACGAGCAGTACTTC.

CDR3 DNA sequence: TGTGCCAGCAGCGTAGGGGACAGGGCGTCCTACGAGCAGTACTTC. Translated, it gives CASSVGDRASYEQYF. The rearrangement joins TRBV9 to TRBJ2-7; 9 bases align to TRBD1. The CDR3 extends over 15 amino acids. Losses at the gene ends were 0 bases for V and 1 base for J; bases not matched to a gene: 2. CDR1 is SGDLS, CDR2 YYNGEE, per germline. The full variable domain, in which reference TRBV9 and TRBJ2-7 provide the parts outside the CDR3, is DSGVTQTPKHLITATGQRVTLRCSPRSGDLSVYWYQQSLDQGLQFLIQYYNGEERAKGNILERFSAQQFPDLHSELNLSSLELGDSALYFCASSVGDRASYEQYFGPGTRLTVT.

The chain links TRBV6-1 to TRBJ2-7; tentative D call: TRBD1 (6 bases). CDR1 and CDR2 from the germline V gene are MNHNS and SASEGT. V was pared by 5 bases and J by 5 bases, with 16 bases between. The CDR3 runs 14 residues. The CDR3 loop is CASSLGQGLDEQYF. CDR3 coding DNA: TGTGCCAGCAGTCTAGGCCAGGGGCTGGACGAGCAGTACTTC.

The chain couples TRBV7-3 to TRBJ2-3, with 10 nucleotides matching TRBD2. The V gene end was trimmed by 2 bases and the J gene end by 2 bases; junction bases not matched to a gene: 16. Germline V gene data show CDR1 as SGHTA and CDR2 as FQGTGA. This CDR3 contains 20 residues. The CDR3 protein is CASSLGYPSGSEGYTDTQYF. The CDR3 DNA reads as TGTGCCAGCAGCTTAGGGTATCCTAGCGGGAGCGAGGGATACACAGATACGCAGTATTTT.

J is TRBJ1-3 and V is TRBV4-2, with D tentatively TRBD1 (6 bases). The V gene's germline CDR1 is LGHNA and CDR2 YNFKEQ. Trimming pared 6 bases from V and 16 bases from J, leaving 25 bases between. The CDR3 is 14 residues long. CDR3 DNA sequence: TGTGCCAGCAGTAGAAGCACCTGGGCGCAGGGGCCGTATTTT. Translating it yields CASSRSTWAQGPYF.

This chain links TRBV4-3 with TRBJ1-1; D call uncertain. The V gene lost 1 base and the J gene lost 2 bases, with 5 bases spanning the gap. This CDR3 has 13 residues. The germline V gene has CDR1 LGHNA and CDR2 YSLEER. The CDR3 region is CASSQVRNTEAFF. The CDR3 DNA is TGCGCCAGCAGCCAAGTCAGAAACACTGAAGCTTTCTTT.

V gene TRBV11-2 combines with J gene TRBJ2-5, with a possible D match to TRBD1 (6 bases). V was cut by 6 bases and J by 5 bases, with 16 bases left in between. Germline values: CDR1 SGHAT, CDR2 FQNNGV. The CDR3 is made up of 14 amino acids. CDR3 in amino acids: CASRRTGSGETQYF. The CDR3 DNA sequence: TGTGCCAGCAGGCGTACAGGGTCCGGGGAGACCCAGTACTTC.

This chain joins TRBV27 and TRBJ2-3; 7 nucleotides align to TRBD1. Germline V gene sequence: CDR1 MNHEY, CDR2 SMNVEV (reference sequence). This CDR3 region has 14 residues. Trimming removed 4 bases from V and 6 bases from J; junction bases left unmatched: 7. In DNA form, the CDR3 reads TGTGCCAGCAGTTCGGACAGGTCGGTGGATACGCAGTATTTT. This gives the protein CASSSDRSVDTQYF.

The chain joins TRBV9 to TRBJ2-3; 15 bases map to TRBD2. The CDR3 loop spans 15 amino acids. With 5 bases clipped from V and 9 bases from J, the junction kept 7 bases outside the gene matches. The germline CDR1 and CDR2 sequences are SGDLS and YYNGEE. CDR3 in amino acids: CASSSTGTSGGTQYF. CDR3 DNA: TGTGCCAGCAGTTCTACCGGGACTAGCGGGGGGACGCAGTATTTT.